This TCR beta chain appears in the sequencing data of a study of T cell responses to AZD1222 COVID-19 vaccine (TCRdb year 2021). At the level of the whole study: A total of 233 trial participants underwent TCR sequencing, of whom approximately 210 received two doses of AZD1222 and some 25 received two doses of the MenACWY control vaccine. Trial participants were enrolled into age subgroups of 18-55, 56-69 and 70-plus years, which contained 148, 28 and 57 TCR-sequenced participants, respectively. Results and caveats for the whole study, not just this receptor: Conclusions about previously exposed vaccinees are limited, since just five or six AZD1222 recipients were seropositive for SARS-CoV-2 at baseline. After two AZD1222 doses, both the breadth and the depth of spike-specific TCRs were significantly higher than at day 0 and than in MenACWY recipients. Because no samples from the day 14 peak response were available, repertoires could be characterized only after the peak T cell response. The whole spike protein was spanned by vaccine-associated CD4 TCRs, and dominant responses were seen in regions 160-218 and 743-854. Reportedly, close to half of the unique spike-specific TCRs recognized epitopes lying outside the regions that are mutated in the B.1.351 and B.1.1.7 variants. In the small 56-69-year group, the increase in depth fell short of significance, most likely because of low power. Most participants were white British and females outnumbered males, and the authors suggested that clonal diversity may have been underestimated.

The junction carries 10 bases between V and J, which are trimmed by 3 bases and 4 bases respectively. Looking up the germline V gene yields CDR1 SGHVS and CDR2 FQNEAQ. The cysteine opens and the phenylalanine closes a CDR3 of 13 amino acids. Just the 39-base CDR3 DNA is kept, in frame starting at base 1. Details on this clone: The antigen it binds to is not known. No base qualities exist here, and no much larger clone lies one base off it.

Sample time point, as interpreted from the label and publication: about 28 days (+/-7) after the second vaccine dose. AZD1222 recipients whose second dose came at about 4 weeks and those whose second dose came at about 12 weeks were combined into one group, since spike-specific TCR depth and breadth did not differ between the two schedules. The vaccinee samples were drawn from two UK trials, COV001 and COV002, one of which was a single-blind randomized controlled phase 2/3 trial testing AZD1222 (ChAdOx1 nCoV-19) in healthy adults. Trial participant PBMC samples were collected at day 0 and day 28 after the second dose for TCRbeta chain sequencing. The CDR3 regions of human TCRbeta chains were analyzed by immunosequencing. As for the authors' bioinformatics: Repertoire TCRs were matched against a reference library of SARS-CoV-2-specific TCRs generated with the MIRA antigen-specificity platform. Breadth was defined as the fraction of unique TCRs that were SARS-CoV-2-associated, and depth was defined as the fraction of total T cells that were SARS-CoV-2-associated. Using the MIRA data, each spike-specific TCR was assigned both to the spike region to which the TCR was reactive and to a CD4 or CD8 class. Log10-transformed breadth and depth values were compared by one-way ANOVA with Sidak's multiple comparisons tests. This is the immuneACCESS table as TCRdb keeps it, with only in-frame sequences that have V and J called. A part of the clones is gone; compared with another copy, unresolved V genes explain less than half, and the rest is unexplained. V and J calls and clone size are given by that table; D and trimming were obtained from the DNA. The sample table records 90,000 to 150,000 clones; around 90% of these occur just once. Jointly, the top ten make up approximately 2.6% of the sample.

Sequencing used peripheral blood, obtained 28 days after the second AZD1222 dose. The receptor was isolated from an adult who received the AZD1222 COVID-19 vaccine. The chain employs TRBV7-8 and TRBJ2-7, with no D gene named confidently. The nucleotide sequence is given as TGTGCCAGCAGCTTCACCGAATTATACGAGCAGTACTTC. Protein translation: CASSFTELYEQYF.